This T cell receptor (beta chain) was captured by sequencing in a study of blood T cell repertoires in COVID-19. Study in general: There were acute and convalescent COVID-19 samples, and they came from the United States, Italy and Spain. The analysed material was cDNA or gDNA that came from T cells, B-cell-depleted T cells, or PBMCs.

As originally analysed: Nucleated cell counts were estimated from reference gene primer amplification. Profiling relied on immunoSEQ multiplex PCR, and the TCRdb table lists in-frame clones only, not all of them. V and J calls and clone size are given by that table; D and trimming were obtained from the DNA. The sample records under 250,000 clones, around four fifths being singletons. Germline CDR1 reads LNHDA; CDR2 reads SQIVND (reference sequence). Unmatched junction bases numbered 13, after V lost 7 bases and J lost 6 bases. The CDR3 extends over 15 amino acids. This chain joins TRBV19 and TRBJ1-1, with TRBD1 matching over 8 bases. The clonotype originates from a woman between 55 and 75 years old who had recovered from COVID-19. What was sequenced was peripheral blood. The CDR3 DNA follows: TGTGCCAGTAAAGCGACAGGGGAGACAAGGCCTGAAGCTTTCTTT. Its protein is CASKATGETRPEAFF.